The T cell receptor (delta chain) under discussion was sequenced for a study of gamma-delta chains in newborns, infants, children. Across the study: Polyclonal expansion of innate γδ T cells after birth follows microbial exposure.

The germline CDR1 and CDR2 sequences are TSWWSYY and QGS. This CDR3 spans 20 amino acids. This clone was picked up a small number of times. Since a much larger clone is just one base distant, this may be a read error. This specimen includes other DNA sequences encoding the same CDR3. TCRdb re-called clones from the reads using CATT. The repertoire holds more than 4,000 delta-chain clones, with approximately 3.6% as singletons. Sequenced material: blood. This clonotype originated in a child who was a newborn, infant or young child, either healthy, febrile or measles-vaccinated (not recorded which). The J gene is TRDJ3, the V gene TRDV1; 11 bases match TRDD3. The CDR3: CALGEPPGGYPSWDTRQMFF. DNA for the CDR3: TGTGCTCTCGGGGAGCCTCCTGGGGGATACCCCTCCTGGGACACCCGACAGATGTTTTTC.